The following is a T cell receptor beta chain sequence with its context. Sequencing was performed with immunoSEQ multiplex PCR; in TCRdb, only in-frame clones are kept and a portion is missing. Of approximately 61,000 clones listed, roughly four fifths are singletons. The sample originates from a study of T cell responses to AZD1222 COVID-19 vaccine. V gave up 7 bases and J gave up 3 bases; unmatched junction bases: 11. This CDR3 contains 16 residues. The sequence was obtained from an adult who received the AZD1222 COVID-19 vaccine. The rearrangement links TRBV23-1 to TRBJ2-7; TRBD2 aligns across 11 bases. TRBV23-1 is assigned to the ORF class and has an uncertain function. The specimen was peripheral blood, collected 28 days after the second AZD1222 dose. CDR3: CASIGLAGGINYEQYF. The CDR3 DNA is TGCGCCAGCATAGGTCTAGCGGGAGGTATCAACTACGAGCAGTACTTC.